Listed below are T cell receptor beta chains from one sample, sequenced in a study of cytomegalovirus exposure and HLA in healthy donors. Data came from immunoSEQ multiplex PCR; TCRdb stores just in-frame clones and leaves some out. The table has approximately 150,000 clones, about 76% seen once. Sequenced: PBMCs. The receptors here all came from a male donor in good health and CMV-seropositive. The CDR3 runs from the conserved cysteine through the conserved F or W. A D gene is named only where the DNA matches it firmly. The size field is filled for only some rows; it gives once, few, many or a size class.

14 TRBJ2-7 TRBV7-6 - - CASSLQRFSYEQYF TGTGCCAGCAGCTTACAACGGTTCTCCTACGAGCAGTACTTC
16 TRBJ1-3 TRBV5-1 once - CASSLGQVNSGNTIYF TGCGCCAGCAGCTTGGGACAGGTGAATTCTGGAAACACCATATATTTT
15 TRBJ2-3 TRBV5-1 once - CASSLAVTDTDTQYF TGCGCCAGCAGCTTGGCCGTGACAGACACAGATACGCAGTATTTT
15 TRBJ2-7 TRBV19 - TRBD2 CACGPGLAGSYEQYF TGTGCCTGTGGCCCTGGACTAGCGGGCTCCTACGAGCAGTACTTC
15 TRBJ2-3 TRBV6-4 - - CASSDSGGPTDTQYF TGTGCCAGCAGTGACTCCGGGGGGCCCACAGATACGCAGTATTTT
16 TRBJ2-3 TRBV7-9 - - CASSPRAVGVADTQYF TGTGCCAGCAGCCCCCGGGCCGTAGGGGTGGCAGATACGCAGTATTTT
14 TRBJ1-1 TRBV5-4 - TRBD1 CASRRQGAETEAFF TGTGCCAGCAGACGACAGGGGGCTGAGACTGAAGCTTTCTTT
19 TRBJ1-6 TRBV19 - TRBD1 CASSIVGTGVGAVNSPLHF TGTGCCAGTAGTATAGTAGGGACAGGGGTTGGAGCTGTGAATTCACCCCTCCACTTT
15 TRBJ1-3 TRBV6-5 - - CASSRGHPGGNTIYF TGTGCCAGCAGTCGGGGACATCCAGGGGGAAACACCATATATTTT
13 TRBJ2-7 TRBV5-4 - TRBD1 CASSPTDREKQYF TGTGCCAGCAGCCCTACGGACAGGGAGAAGCAGTACTTC
13 TRBJ2-7 TRBV30 few - CAWSPQGSYEQYF TGTGCCTGGAGTCCGCAGGGAAGCTACGAGCAGTACTTC
15 TRBJ1-2 TRBV7-9 - TRBD1 CASSPPGQGVYGYTF TGTGCCAGCAGCCCTCCGGGACAGGGTGTCTATGGCTACACCTTC
18 TRBJ2-1 TRBV11-3 - TRBD2 CASNQAGAQGSSYNEQFF TGTGCCAGCAACCAAGCGGGGGCGCAAGGAAGCTCCTACAATGAGCAGTTCTTC
12 TRBJ2-7 TRBV6-4 - - CASSPRGRGQYF TGTGCCAGCAGTCCCCGGGGTCGGGGGCAGTACTTC
15 TRBJ2-5 TRBV7-9 - - CSSSYRGSLDPTQYF TGTTCCAGCAGCTACCGGGGATCGCTTGACCCTACCCAGTACTTC
12 TRBJ2-7 TRBV4-2 - - CASSHSRVEQYF TGTGCCAGCAGCCATTCTCGCGTCGAGCAGTACTTC
17 TRBJ2-3 TRBV4-1 - TRBD2 CASSLGLAGGRGDTQYF TGCGCCAGCAGCCTGGGACTAGCGGGGGGGCGCGGAGATACGCAGTATTTT
16 TRBJ1-2 TRBV7-2 - - CASSLIARRHNYGYTF TGTGCCAGCAGCTTAATAGCGCGGAGACATAACTATGGCTACACCTTC
14 TRBJ1-2 TRBV27 - - CASRPGGATYGYTF TGTGCCAGCAGACCTGGGGGGGCCACATATGGCTACACCTTC
15 TRBJ2-3 TRBV5-1 - TRBD1 CASSLDRGDTDTQYF TGCGCCAGCAGCCTCGACAGGGGAGACACAGATACGCAGTATTTT
13 TRBJ1-2 TRBV30 once - CAWSVGGGDGYTF TGTGCCTGGAGTGTAGGGGGTGGCGACGGCTACACCTTC
15 TRBJ2-5 TRBV6-1 - - CASTFIRDTQETQYF TGTGCCAGCACCTTCATCCGGGACACGCAAGAGACCCAGTACTTC
14 TRBJ2-7 TRBV5-1 - - CASSGGTVPYEQYF TGCGCCAGCAGCGGGGGGACAGTTCCCTACGAGCAGTACTTC
14 TRBJ2-7 TRBV7-9 - - CSSSAETGPWEQYF TGTTCCAGCAGCGCAGAAACAGGGCCTTGGGAGCAGTACTTC
14 TRBJ1-3 TRBV27 - TRBD1 CASSRTGSGNTIYF TGTGCCAGCAGCCGGACAGGGTCTGGAAACACCATATATTTT
17 TRBJ1-6 TRBV11-2 - - CASSSGPGARVNSPLHF TGTGCCAGCAGCTCAGGGCCAGGGGCCCGCGTTAATTCACCCCTCCACTTT
17 TRBJ2-2 TRBV11-2 - - CASSLGGGGVETGELFF TGTGCCAGCAGCTTAGGTGGAGGGGGGGTGGAAACCGGGGAGCTGTTTTTT
11 TRBJ1-1 TRBV5-1 - - CASRRGVEAFF TGCGCCAGCAGACGGGGGGTCGAAGCTTTCTTT
16 TRBJ2-7 TRBV7-9 - - CSSSLRGAGVRYEQYF TGTTCCAGCAGCCTCCGGGGGGCGGGGGTAAGATACGAGCAGTACTTC
14 TRBJ1-2 TRBV2 few TRBD1 CASYLSGTEYGYTF TGTGCCAGCTATTTGTCCGGGACAGAATATGGCTACACCTTC
14 TRBJ1-1 TRBV25-1 - - CASSEEGRNTEAFF TGTGCCAGCAGTGAAGAGGGTAGGAACACTGAAGCTTTCTTT
16 TRBJ1-1 TRBV6-5 once - CASSLRSMRGGTEAFF TGTGCCAGCAGTTTGAGAAGTATGCGCGGTGGAACTGAAGCTTTCTTT
11 TRBJ2-5 TRBV7-3 once - CASSLQETQYF TGTGCCAGCAGCCTTCAAGAGACCCAGTACTTC
14 TRBJ1-6 TRBV19 - - CASSIGQVNSPLHF TGTGCCAGTAGTATAGGGCAGGTTAACTCACCCCTCCACTTT
15 TRBJ2-7 TRBV14 - TRBD2 CASSPGTSGAYEQYF TGTGCCAGCAGCCCAGGGACTAGCGGGGCCTACGAGCAGTACTTC
14 TRBJ2-1 TRBV2 - TRBD1 CASSDGTRGKEQFF TGTGCCAGCAGTGATGGGACCAGGGGGAAAGAGCAGTTCTTC
15 TRBJ2-3 TRBV18 - TRBD2 CASSPTSGGTDTQYF TGTGCCAGCTCACCCACTAGCGGGGGCACAGATACGCAGTATTTT
17 TRBJ1-6 TRBV11-2 - - CASSRETGTLGNSPLHF TGTGCCAGCAGCAGAGAAACAGGGACCTTAGGGAATTCACCCCTCCACTTT
16 TRBJ2-3 TRBV9 - TRBD2 CASSFPTSGGADTQYF TGTGCCAGCAGCTTCCCGACTAGCGGGGGGGCAGATACGCAGTATTTT
12 TRBJ2-7 TRBV6-1 few - CASSPQGDEQYF TGTGCCAGCAGTCCACAGGGTGACGAGCAGTACTTC
15 TRBJ1-4 TRBV6-5 once - CASRDSPTLNEKLFF TGTGCCAGCAGAGACTCGCCAACTCTTAATGAAAAACTGTTTTTT
15 TRBJ2-1 TRBV6-5 - TRBD2 CASRPSGGTYNEQFF TGTGCCAGCAGACCGAGCGGGGGGACCTACAATGAGCAGTTCTTC
13 TRBJ1-2 TRBV7-9 - TRBD1 CASRPDRGYGYTF TGTGCCAGCAGACCGGACAGGGGCTATGGCTACACCTTC
17 TRBJ2-3 TRBV21-1 - - CASSKNLASGFFPQRYF TGTGCCAGCAGCAAAAATCTCGCTAGCGGTTTTTTCCCCCAGCGGTATTTT
15 TRBJ2-2 TRBV7-6 - - CASSLLGGSTGELFF TGTGCCAGCAGCTTATTGGGGGGTAGCACCGGGGAGCTGTTTTTT
14 TRBJ2-7 TRBV11-2 - TRBD1 CASSENRGAHEQYF TGTGCCAGCAGCGAGAACAGGGGGGCCCACGAGCAGTACTTC
12 TRBJ2-7 TRBV29-1 - - CSVGLGTYEQYF TGCAGCGTGGGGCTGGGTACCTACGAGCAGTACTTC
13 TRBJ1-3 TRBV19 - - CASSIAEGNTIYF TGTGCCAGTAGTATCGCTGAGGGAAACACCATATATTTT